The subject of this entry is one T cell receptor (beta chain). This record comes from a study of blood T cell repertoires in COVID-19. Turning to the study itself: There were acute and convalescent COVID-19 samples, and they came from the United States, Italy and Spain. Nucleic acid was either cDNA or gDNA, and it came from T cells, B-cell-depleted T cells, or PBMCs.

CDR1 is ENHRY, CDR2 SYGVKD, per germline. This CDR3 has 14 residues. Trimming shortened V by 4 bases and J by 2 bases, and 9 bases separated the two germline ends. Repertoires were generated with immunoSEQ multiplex PCR, while TCRdb's copy carries only in-frame clones and drops some. The sample holds a few hundred thousand clones, roughly nine tenths seen once. The rearrangement joins TRBV10-3 to TRBJ1-5; possibly TRBD1 for D (5 bases). The TCR sequence derives from a man between 50 and 59 years old with acute or convalescent COVID-19. The sequenced sample was peripheral blood. The CDR3 loop is CAISAGAGNQPQHF. As DNA, the CDR3 is TGTGCCATCAGTGCTGGGGCGGGCAATCAGCCCCAGCATTTT.